These T cell receptor beta chains were read from a single sample in a study of T cell responses to AZD1222 COVID-19 vaccine. The data were produced by immunoSEQ multiplex PCR, yet TCRdb's version contains in-frame clones alone and is incomplete. The sample records about 110,000 clones, around 91% being singletons. Specimen: peripheral blood, collected 28 days after the second AZD1222 dose. These receptors all stem from an adult who received the AZD1222 COVID-19 vaccine. The CDR3 runs from the conserved cysteine through the conserved F or W. Each record gives: CDR3 length, J gene, V gene, D gene, clone size, CDR3 protein, CDR3 DNA. D genes are given only for firm matches. Size tells how often a clone was seen (once, few, many) or the class of an expanded clone, and some rows leave it out.

16 TRBJ1-2 TRBV5-8 NA NA CASSSGQPGTLGGYTF TGTGCCAGCAGCTCCGGTCAACCCGGGACATTGGGCGGCTACACCTTC
13 TRBJ2-7 TRBV12-5 TRBD1 once CASGGQGFNEQYF TGTGCTAGTGGTGGACAGGGGTTCAACGAGCAGTACTTC
14 TRBJ2-7 TRBV2 TRBD1 NA CASRGDSFSYEQYF TGTGCCAGCAGAGGGGACAGTTTCTCCTACGAGCAGTACTTC
13 TRBJ1-2 TRBV6-5 NA NA CASSPEGDYGYTF TGTGCCAGCAGTCCGGAGGGGGACTATGGCTACACCTTC
13 TRBJ2-7 TRBV6-5 NA NA CASSYFGSYEQYF TGTGCCAGCAGTTACTTTGGCTCCTACGAGCAGTACTTC
15 TRBJ1-3 TRBV5-1 TRBD1 NA CASREDRASGNTIYF TGCGCCAGCAGAGAGGACAGGGCTTCGGGAAACACCATATATTTT
11 TRBJ1-2 TRBV5-6 NA NA CASSLLTGYTF TGTGCCAGCAGCTTGTTAACAGGCTACACCTTC
14 TRBJ2-1 TRBV6-4 TRBD1 NA CASSDSTRGSEQFF TGTGCCAGCAGTGACTCCACCAGGGGGAGTGAGCAGTTCTTC
13 TRBJ1-2 TRBV27 NA NA CASSFSVNYGYTF TGTGCCAGCAGTTTCTCAGTTAACTATGGCTACACCTTC
15 TRBJ2-7 TRBV6-5 TRBD1 once CASSYNDRDSYEQYF TGTGCCAGCAGTTACAATGACAGGGACTCCTACGAGCAGTACTTC
16 TRBJ2-1 TRBV3-1/TRBV3-2 TRBD1 NA CASSPRTGGSYNEQFF TGTGCCAGCAGCCCGCGGACAGGGGGCTCCTACAATGAGCAGTTCTTC
14 TRBJ2-3 TRBV6-5 NA NA CASRAADYTDTQYF TGTGCCAGCAGGGCGGCGGATTACACAGATACGCAGTATTTT
18 TRBJ1-5 TRBV27 NA NA CASSVTGTHVLSNQPQHF TGTGCCAGCAGCGTTACAGGGACTCACGTGCTTAGCAATCAGCCCCAGCATTTT
16 TRBJ2-4 TRBV6-1 NA NA CASSDSGTGSFNIQYF TGTGCCAGCAGTGATTCCGGGACGGGCTCCTTTAACATTCAGTACTTC
17 TRBJ2-7 TRBV4-3 TRBD1 NA CASSQDRDRAGDYEQYF TGCGCCAGCAGCCAAGATCGGGACAGGGCTGGGGACTACGAGCAGTACTTC
14 TRBJ1-5 TRBV6-2/TRBV6-3 NA few CASSYSGGIQPQHF TGTGCCAGCAGTTACTCGGGGGGTATACAGCCCCAGCATTTT
15 TRBJ1-2 TRBV6-2/TRBV6-3 TRBD1 NA CASSTRQGPNYGYTF TGTGCCAGCAGTACCAGACAGGGACCTAACTATGGCTACACCTTC
15 TRBJ1-3 TRBV6-5 NA NA CASSLPTGGGNTIYF TGTGCCAGCAGCCTACCGACAGGCGGTGGAAACACCATATATTTT
13 TRBJ1-2 TRBV24-1 TRBD1 NA CATSEGGAGGYTF TGTGCCACCAGTGAAGGGGGCGCTGGGGGCTACACCTTC
15 TRBJ1-1 TRBV11-2 NA NA CASSLMGRVNTEAFF TGTGCCAGCAGCCTCATGGGGAGGGTCAACACTGAAGCTTTCTTT